The rows below give T cell receptor beta chains drawn from one sample of a study of blood T cell repertoires in COVID-19. The data were produced by immunoSEQ multiplex PCR, yet TCRdb's version contains in-frame clones alone and is incomplete. The profile shows fewer than 250,000 clones, roughly 80% of them singletons. Sequencing used peripheral blood. These receptors were collected from a man in his 60s with acute or convalescent COVID-19. CDR3s include the opening cysteine and the closing phenylalanine or tryptophan. A D gene is named only where the DNA matches it firmly.

v_gene: TRBV27; d_gene: TRBD2; CDR3aa: CASSYQAGLGYEQYF
v_gene: TRBV24-1; d_gene: .; CDR3aa: CATSGTGQRSYEQYF
v_gene: TRBV4-2; d_gene: TRBD1; CDR3aa: CASSQEMTGAYEQYF
v_gene: TRBV4-1; d_gene: TRBD1; CDR3aa: CASSQDGTGFWPQHF
v_gene: TRBV28; d_gene: .; CDR3aa: CASSFPATNEKLFF
v_gene: TRBV18; d_gene: TRBD2; CDR3aa: CASSPIAGGASYEQYF
v_gene: TRBV6-5; d_gene: .; CDR3aa: CASRTIPLNTGELFF
v_gene: TRBV30; d_gene: TRBD1; CDR3aa: CAWTDRDYGYTF
v_gene: TRBV23-1; d_gene: .; CDR3aa: CASSQRTPSTDTQYF
v_gene: TRBV29-1; d_gene: TRBD2; CDR3aa: CSVGAGLVLVYEQFF
v_gene: TRBV7-3; d_gene: .; CDR3aa: CASSPSGGFGTGELFF
v_gene: TRBV10-3; d_gene: .; CDR3aa: CAISEAGAKPYEQYF
v_gene: TRBV7-9; d_gene: TRBD1; CDR3aa: CASSPRGQGLYNEQFF
v_gene: TRBV3-1/TRBV3-2; d_gene: TRBD1; CDR3aa: CASSQKGQGALNLGAFF
v_gene: TRBV10-3; d_gene: TRBD1; CDR3aa: CAISESVGQGFIYGYTF
v_gene: TRBV7-2; d_gene: TRBD1; CDR3aa: CASSLADRGGNYGYTF
v_gene: TRBV6-5; d_gene: TRBD1; CDR3aa: CASSSLRQGVSRPQHF
v_gene: TRBV25-1; d_gene: .; CDR3aa: CASSVNVLQETQYF
v_gene: TRBV6-5; d_gene: .; CDR3aa: CASSYRAGRNYEQYF
v_gene: TRBV27; d_gene: .; CDR3aa: CASSLGGGSPLHF
v_gene: TRBV5-6; d_gene: .; CDR3aa: CASSTDPYEQYF
v_gene: TRBV19; d_gene: .; CDR3aa: CASTRVMNTEAFF
v_gene: TRBV28; d_gene: TRBD2; CDR3aa: CASTSGAGRPLEQYF
v_gene: TRBV15; d_gene: .; CDR3aa: CATSRDVRWHTF
v_gene: TRBV6-6; d_gene: .; CDR3aa: CASSHLGHLNTEAFF
v_gene: TRBV6-6; d_gene: .; CDR3aa: CASSSGGTEAFF
v_gene: TRBV19; d_gene: .; CDR3aa: CASSRLELTDTQYF
v_gene: TRBV5-5; d_gene: TRBD1; CDR3aa: CASSRQQGSSYNSPLHF
v_gene: TRBV19; d_gene: TRBD1; CDR3aa: CASGGQGTEAFF
v_gene: TRBV6-6; d_gene: .; CDR3aa: CASSYGAQGYTF
v_gene: TRBV11-2; d_gene: TRBD1; CDR3aa: CASSLRTGLRGYTF
v_gene: TRBV10-3; d_gene: .; CDR3aa: CAIRSGGNQPQHF
v_gene: TRBV4-3; d_gene: .; CDR3aa: CASSLGRSGGNTIYF
v_gene: TRBV19; d_gene: TRBD1; CDR3aa: CASIETGAFEKLFF
v_gene: TRBV5-6; d_gene: TRBD1; CDR3aa: CASSSPGQGGIGTNEKLFF
v_gene: TRBV6-6; d_gene: .; CDR3aa: CASSYSWGGSGQPQHF
v_gene: TRBV15; d_gene: .; CDR3aa: CATSRDVNNEQYF
v_gene: TRBV24-1; d_gene: .; CDR3aa: CATSDGGRSGNEQFF
v_gene: TRBV19; d_gene: .; CDR3aa: CASSIPGHANQPQHF
v_gene: TRBV12-3/TRBV12-4; d_gene: TRBD1; CDR3aa: CASSPGQLTEAFF
v_gene: TRBV2; d_gene: .; CDR3aa: CASSHPPTGFEGYTF
v_gene: TRBV7-9; d_gene: TRBD2; CDR3aa: CASSPASGGVSYNEQFF
v_gene: TRBV6-6; d_gene: TRBD1; CDR3aa: CASRGQGRGEKLFF
v_gene: TRBV6-5; d_gene: TRBD2; CDR3aa: CASSYSVLAGRNEQFF
v_gene: TRBV5-4; d_gene: .; CDR3aa: CASSSGVGDTEAFF
v_gene: TRBV9; d_gene: TRBD2; CDR3aa: CASSARTSGSTGELFF
v_gene: TRBV10-3; d_gene: TRBD1; CDR3aa: CAISAPPGTGGASGYTF
v_gene: TRBV3-1/TRBV3-2; d_gene: .; CDR3aa: CASSQGRGAFF